Described below is a single T cell receptor (beta chain) sequence and its context. Here immunoSEQ multiplex PCR was the method, and the copy in TCRdb shows in-frame clones only, minus some. The sample contains about 150,000 clones, roughly 85% of which appear only once. The data derive from a study of blood T cell repertoires in COVID-19. Germline loops: CDR1 SGHDT, CDR2 YYEEEE. The CDR3 runs 19 residues. V trimming: 6 bases; J trimming: 0 bases; junction bases outside the gene matches: 19. The clonotype was recovered from an elderly woman with active or convalescent COVID-19. The source material was peripheral blood. The chain has TRBV5-6 and TRBJ2-3; 7 nucleotides match TRBD1. The CDR3 loop is CASNVQGRASLMSTDTQYF. DNA for the CDR3: TGTGCCAGCAACGTACAGGGGCGCGCTAGCCTAATGAGCACAGATACGCAGTATTTT.